This T cell receptor beta chain is from a study of response to subunit inactivated influenza vaccine. TCRdb itself ran the RT-PCR reads through MiXCR, one entry per CDR3 protein. The data hold around 650,000 distinct CDR3 sequences, with roughly 14% observed a single time. V was pared by 4 bases and J by 2 bases, with 9 bases between. CDR1 and CDR2 (germline): GTSNPN, SVGIG (reference sequence). CDR3 length: 14 residues. The sequence was obtained from a man in his fifties or sixties who received an inactivated influenza vaccine. Sequences were derived from PBMCs from blood, sampled 11 to 12 days after vaccination. This sequence joins TRBV30 and TRBJ1-6; D possibly corresponds to TRBD1 (5 bases). The CDR3 is CAWTEGTYNSPLHF. CDR3 nucleotides: TGTGCCTGGACAGAGGGGACCTATAATTCACCCCTCCACTTT.